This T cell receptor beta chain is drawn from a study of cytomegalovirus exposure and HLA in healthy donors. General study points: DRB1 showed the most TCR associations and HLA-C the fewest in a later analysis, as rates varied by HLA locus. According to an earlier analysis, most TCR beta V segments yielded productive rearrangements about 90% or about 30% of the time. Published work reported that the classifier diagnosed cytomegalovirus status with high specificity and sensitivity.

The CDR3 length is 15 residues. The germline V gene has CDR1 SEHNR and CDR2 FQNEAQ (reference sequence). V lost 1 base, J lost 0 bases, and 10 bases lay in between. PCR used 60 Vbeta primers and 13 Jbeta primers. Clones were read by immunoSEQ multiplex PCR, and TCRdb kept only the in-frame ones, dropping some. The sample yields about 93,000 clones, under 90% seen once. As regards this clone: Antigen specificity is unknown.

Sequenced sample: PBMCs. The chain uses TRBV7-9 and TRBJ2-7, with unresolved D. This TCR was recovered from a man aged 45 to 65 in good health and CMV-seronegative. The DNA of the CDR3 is TGTGCCAGCAGCTTAGATGCCTGGAGCTCCTACGAGCAGTACTTC. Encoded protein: CASSLDAWSSYEQYF.